These T cell receptor beta chains were read from a single sample in a study of CD8 T cells in ankylosing spondylitis. Each CDR3 protein is one row after TCRdb ran MiXCR on the 5' RACE reads. The table has around 230,000 distinct CDR3 sequences, over 8.5% seen once. Sequencing was done on a sample of blood, either unsorted or a sorted T cell fraction (not recorded which). These receptor sequences come from a male donor with ankylosing spondylitis or in good health (not recorded which). Each CDR3 is given without its conserved first and last residue. Fields, in order: V gene, clone size, D gene, CDR3 protein. The D gene is left open where the match is weak. Rows give clone size only sometimes, using once, few, many, or a class for an expanded clone.

V: TRBV5-1; size: many; D: -; CDR3: ASSLETAQETQY
V: TRBV20-1; size: many; D: TRBD1; CDR3: SARDPDRVQPQH
V: TRBV7-2; size: -; D: TRBD2; CDR3: ASSTGLQLTGELF
V: TRBV7-2; size: -; D: -; CDR3: ASSLAGSGTDTQY
V: TRBV9; size: many; D: -; CDR3: ASSVGLPDEQF
V: TRBV6-2/TRBV6-3; size: many; D: TRBD1; CDR3: ASSLLSGTGTYEQY
V: TRBV10-2; size: many; D: -; CDR3: ASSTGLGQPQH
V: TRBV5-5; size: many; D: -; CDR3: ASSLKGGFATNEKLF
V: TRBV20-1; size: many; D: TRBD1; CDR3: SASGQGARTDTQY
V: TRBV7-6; size: many; D: -; CDR3: ASSPSHGTFNEQF
V: TRBV7-2; size: -; D: -; CDR3: ASSTTGNAGELF
V: TRBV12-3/TRBV12-4; size: many; D: TRBD1; CDR3: ASSQRDRVVGGELF
V: TRBV12-3/TRBV12-4; size: few; D: -; CDR3: ASSPRGGLGQPQH
V: TRBV5-1; size: many; D: -; CDR3: ASSLDRVASGNTIY
V: TRBV6-2/TRBV6-3; size: many; D: -; CDR3: ASSYLSLTASDGYT
V: TRBV20-1; size: many; D: -; CDR3: SVRVSHNEQF
V: TRBV21-1; size: many; D: -; CDR3: ASSKESGRGNTEAF
V: TRBV5-1; size: many; D: -; CDR3: ASSPGRPYYNEQF
V: TRBV27; size: many; D: TRBD1; CDR3: ASMFRGAMAEAF
V: TRBV7-2; size: many; D: -; CDR3: ASSLGGPRQDTQY
V: TRBV27; size: many; D: TRBD1; CDR3: ASSVDRDRYSPLH
V: TRBV5-1; size: few; D: -; CDR3: ASALNGGGQDYGYT
V: TRBV7-2; size: few; D: -; CDR3: ASSFLKGARDYGYT
V: TRBV10-3; size: few; D: TRBD2; CDR3: AISQGLAGDNEQF
V: TRBV5-4; size: many; D: -; CDR3: ASSITENYGYT
V: TRBV7-2; size: many; D: -; CDR3: ASSYQGGSRETQY
V: TRBV20-1; size: -; D: TRBD2; CDR3: SASSPTSGAPTGGTDTQY
V: TRBV4-1; size: many; D: -; CDR3: ASSQNNRRNYGYT
V: TRBV18; size: -; D: TRBD1; CDR3: ASSPSVGTGAQNPLYEQY
V: TRBV5-1; size: many; D: -; CDR3: ASSKRDYGYT
V: TRBV12-3/TRBV12-4; size: -; D: -; CDR3: ASSLAGDISYEQY
V: TRBV3-1; size: few; D: TRBD2; CDR3: ASTSGRGDTQY
V: TRBV3-1; size: many; D: -; CDR3: ASGATGKLF
V: TRBV7-2; size: many; D: TRBD2; CDR3: ASTVTSGRSLQY
V: TRBV7-8; size: few; D: -; CDR3: ASSLSGTYSWEQY
V: TRBV12-3/TRBV12-4; size: -; D: TRBD1; CDR3: ASSDLPGTAYGYT
V: TRBV7-9; size: many; D: TRBD1; CDR3: ASSFQGAEKLF
V: TRBV24-1; size: few; D: TRBD2; CDR3: ATSAGTSGRYNEQF
V: TRBV9; size: many; D: -; CDR3: ASSVDYEGPQH
V: TRBV27; size: few; D: -; CDR3: ASSRYPSNNSPLH
V: TRBV7-9; size: -; D: -; CDR3: AILANTEAF
V: TRBV19; size: -; D: -; CDR3: ASSIGRHEQY
V: TRBV5-1; size: many; D: TRBD1; CDR3: ASSPGTGFDYGYT
V: TRBV27; size: many; D: -; CDR3: ASSGISPDSPLH
V: TRBV29-1; size: many; D: -; CDR3: SVEAPGLF
V: TRBV28; size: -; D: TRBD2; CDR3: ASSVPGLAGELF
V: TRBV5-8; size: few; D: -; CDR3: ASRPEFFLNQPQH
V: TRBV4-3; size: many; D: -; CDR3: ASSQERTGGEQY
V: TRBV20-1; size: few; D: -; CDR3: SARRGNTIY
V: TRBV10-3; size: many; D: TRBD1; CDR3: AISRQGDGTEAF
V: TRBV12-3/TRBV12-4; size: many; D: -; CDR3: ASSFRQYQETQY
V: TRBV4-3; size: many; D: -; CDR3: ASSEDTVAGELF
V: TRBV10-3; size: few; D: -; CDR3: AISQYNEQF
V: TRBV19; size: many; D: -; CDR3: ASSISWGLSAEAF
V: TRBV5-6; size: -; D: -; CDR3: ASSLAPGSSYNSPLH
V: TRBV6-1; size: many; D: -; CDR3: ASMAGQETQY
V: TRBV29-1; size: many; D: TRBD2; CDR3: SAFSGAHNEQF
V: TRBV5-1; size: many; D: -; CDR3: ASSLTQVTDTQY
V: TRBV3-1; size: few; D: TRBD1; CDR3: ASSLNRGRQF
V: TRBV7-2; size: many; D: TRBD2; CDR3: ASSSSGGSRAQY